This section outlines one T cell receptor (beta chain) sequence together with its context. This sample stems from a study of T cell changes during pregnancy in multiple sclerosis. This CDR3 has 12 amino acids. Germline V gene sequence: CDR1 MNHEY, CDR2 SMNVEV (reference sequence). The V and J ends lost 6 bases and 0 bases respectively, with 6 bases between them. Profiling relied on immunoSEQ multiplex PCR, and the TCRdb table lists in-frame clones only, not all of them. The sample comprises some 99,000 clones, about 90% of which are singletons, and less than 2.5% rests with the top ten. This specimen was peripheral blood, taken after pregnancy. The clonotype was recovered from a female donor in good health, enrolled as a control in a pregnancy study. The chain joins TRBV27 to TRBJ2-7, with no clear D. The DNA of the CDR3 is TGTGCCAGCAGCAGGCCCTCCTACGAGCAGTACTTC. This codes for CASSRPSYEQYF.